These T cell receptor beta chains were read from a single sample in a study of shared clonotypes between healthy human individuals. Only in-frame clones appear in the TCRdb table, and some are missing; sequencing was by immunoSEQ multiplex PCR. Of roughly 1,800,000 clones in the sample, roughly 94% were seen once. Material: naive CD8+ T cells sorted from blood. The receptors stem from a man younger than 30 in good health. Each CDR3 is given with its conserved first and last residue. D genes are given only for firm matches. Not all rows give a size; the values are once, few, many and, for expanded clones, a class.

CDR3 DNA: TGTGCCTGGAGCCTGGTTGGCACTGAAGCTTTCTTT
CDR3 protein: CAWSLVGTEAFF
V gene: TRBV30
D gene: NA
J gene: TRBJ1-1
clone size: NA

CDR3 DNA: TGTGCCTGGAGTGGGGTGACAGGATCCTACGAGCAGTACTTC
CDR3 protein: CAWSGVTGSYEQYF
V gene: TRBV30
D gene: NA
J gene: TRBJ2-7
clone size: NA

CDR3 DNA: TGTGCCAGCAGTCCCTGGACTAGCGGGGAGCAGTACTTC
CDR3 protein: CASSPWTSGEQYF
V gene: TRBV27
D gene: TRBD2
J gene: TRBJ2-7
clone size: NA

CDR3 DNA: TGTGCCAGCAGCCCCGAGGTCAGGCAGACCCAGTACTTC
CDR3 protein: CASSPEVRQTQYF
V gene: TRBV7-6
D gene: NA
J gene: TRBJ2-5
clone size: NA

CDR3 DNA: TGCGCCAGCAGCCCGAGGGTTGTTGCGACGGATGAGCAGTTCTTC
CDR3 protein: CASSPRVVATDEQFF
V gene: TRBV5-1
D gene: NA
J gene: TRBJ2-1
clone size: once

CDR3 DNA: TGTGCCAGCAGCTTAGTAGCAGCCGTGAACACTGAAGCTTTCTTT
CDR3 protein: CASSLVAAVNTEAFF
V gene: TRBV11-2
D gene: NA
J gene: TRBJ1-1
clone size: NA

CDR3 DNA: TGCAGCTTTAACAGGGGACCCTACTACGAGCAGTACTTC
CDR3 protein: CSFNRGPYYEQYF
V gene: TRBV29-1
D gene: TRBD1
J gene: TRBJ2-7
clone size: NA

CDR3 DNA: TGTGCCAGCAGTTTATTACAGGGGGGTAACACTGAAGCTTTCTTT
CDR3 protein: CASSLLQGGNTEAFF
V gene: TRBV28
D gene: TRBD1
J gene: TRBJ1-1
clone size: NA

CDR3 DNA: TGTGCCAGCAGCTCCTACGCCGGCCCGAACACCGGGGAGCTGTTTTTT
CDR3 protein: CASSSYAGPNTGELFF
V gene: TRBV11-2
D gene: NA
J gene: TRBJ2-2
clone size: NA

CDR3 DNA: TGTGCCAGCAGTTTTTCGATCCACGGATATGGCTACACCTTC
CDR3 protein: CASSFSIHGYGYTF
V gene: TRBV27
D gene: NA
J gene: TRBJ1-2
clone size: NA

CDR3 DNA: TGTGCCATCAGTGAGTCGCCGGGTTACTATGGCTACACCTTC
CDR3 protein: CAISESPGYYGYTF
V gene: TRBV10-3
D gene: NA
J gene: TRBJ1-2
clone size: NA

CDR3 DNA: TGTGCCAGCAGCTTTGGCTTTGAGCAGTTCTTC
CDR3 protein: CASSFGFEQFF
V gene: TRBV5-4
D gene: NA
J gene: TRBJ2-1
clone size: NA

CDR3 DNA: TGTGCCAGCAGTTTAGATGTCAATGAGCAGTTCTTC
CDR3 protein: CASSLDVNEQFF
V gene: TRBV28
D gene: NA
J gene: TRBJ2-1
clone size: once

CDR3 DNA: TGCGCCAGCAGCCAAGATCGGCAGGGGGCCTATGAGCAGTTCTTC
CDR3 protein: CASSQDRQGAYEQFF
V gene: TRBV4-1
D gene: TRBD1
J gene: TRBJ2-1
clone size: NA

CDR3 DNA: TGTGCCAGCAACTTTGGGGGAAACTACGAGCAGTACTTC
CDR3 protein: CASNFGGNYEQYF
V gene: TRBV5-4
D gene: NA
J gene: TRBJ2-7
clone size: NA

CDR3 DNA: TGTGCCAGCAGCCCAGCCGGTGAGGAGACCCAGTACTTC
CDR3 protein: CASSPAGEETQYF
V gene: TRBV5-4
D gene: NA
J gene: TRBJ2-5
clone size: once

CDR3 DNA: TGTGCCAGCAGCTTACTCTCCGGGACAGGGGACACCGGGGAGCTGTTTTTT
CDR3 protein: CASSLLSGTGDTGELFF
V gene: TRBV7-6
D gene: TRBD1
J gene: TRBJ2-2
clone size: NA

CDR3 DNA: TGTGCCAGCAGTCCGCAGGGACTGGGACTGTACTATGGCTACACCTTC
CDR3 protein: CASSPQGLGLYYGYTF
V gene: TRBV27
D gene: NA
J gene: TRBJ1-2
clone size: once

CDR3 DNA: TGTGCCAGCAGTTCGTTACTAGGGACAGGGGCTTCCTACGAGCAGTACTTC
CDR3 protein: CASSSLLGTGASYEQYF
V gene: TRBV27
D gene: TRBD1
J gene: TRBJ2-7
clone size: NA

CDR3 DNA: TGCAGCGTTTCGACTAGCGGGTACTCCTACAATGAGCAGTTCTTC
CDR3 protein: CSVSTSGYSYNEQFF
V gene: TRBV29-1
D gene: TRBD2
J gene: TRBJ2-1
clone size: NA

CDR3 DNA: TGCGCCAGCAGCTTTGACAGTAACACCGGGGAGCTGTTTTTT
CDR3 protein: CASSFDSNTGELFF
V gene: TRBV5-1
D gene: NA
J gene: TRBJ2-2
clone size: NA

CDR3 DNA: TGTGCCAGCAGGGGGACGGCTAACTATGGCTACACCTTC
CDR3 protein: CASRGTANYGYTF
V gene: TRBV2
D gene: NA
J gene: TRBJ1-2
clone size: NA

CDR3 DNA: TGTGCCAGCAGCTTACAGGGGCGGGAGGGGTACTTC
CDR3 protein: CASSLQGREGYF
V gene: TRBV5-6
D gene: TRBD2
J gene: TRBJ2-5
clone size: NA

CDR3 DNA: TGTGCCAGCAGCTTGGTGGGGACTAGCAGGGAAAATGAGCAGTTCTTC
CDR3 protein: CASSLVGTSRENEQFF
V gene: TRBV5-4
D gene: TRBD2
J gene: TRBJ2-1
clone size: NA

CDR3 DNA: TGTGCCAGCAGTTACTCAAGGACCCCATCTAATGAAAAACTGTTTTTT
CDR3 protein: CASSYSRTPSNEKLFF
V gene: TRBV6-5
D gene: NA
J gene: TRBJ1-4
clone size: NA

CDR3 DNA: TGTGCCAGCAGCGTAGCTACGGCCACTGAAGCTTTCTTT
CDR3 protein: CASSVATATEAFF
V gene: TRBV9
D gene: NA
J gene: TRBJ1-1
clone size: NA

CDR3 DNA: TGCGCCAGCAGCCAACTACTAGCGGGAGAAGGATATACCGGGGAGCTGTTTTTT
CDR3 protein: CASSQLLAGEGYTGELFF
V gene: TRBV4-3
D gene: TRBD2
J gene: TRBJ2-2
clone size: NA

CDR3 DNA: TGCGCCACCCCATGGACAGCGAACACCGGGGAGCTGTTTTTT
CDR3 protein: CATPWTANTGELFF
V gene: TRBV10-2
D gene: NA
J gene: TRBJ2-2
clone size: NA

CDR3 DNA: TGTGCCAGCAGCTTTGATTACGGTGGACAGCCCCAGCATTTT
CDR3 protein: CASSFDYGGQPQHF
V gene: TRBV7-9
D gene: NA
J gene: TRBJ1-5
clone size: NA

CDR3 DNA: TGTGCCAGCAGTTGGGGTGCGGGGGAACTAGCGGGCTCCTACGAGCAGTACTTC
CDR3 protein: CASSWGAGELAGSYEQYF
V gene: TRBV27
D gene: TRBD2
J gene: TRBJ2-7
clone size: NA

CDR3 DNA: TGTGCCAGCAGCCAAGAGGGATTAGGCCACCTCGCCGGCTACGAGCAGTACTTC
CDR3 protein: CASSQEGLGHLAGYEQYF
V gene: TRBV4-2
D gene: NA
J gene: TRBJ2-7
clone size: NA